These 3 T cell receptor beta chains were all obtained from the same sample, sequenced in a study of OX40 agonist ivuxolimab in advanced cancers. TCRdb's copy holds only in-frame clones and misses some; the assay was immunoSEQ multiplex PCR. The table lists under 80,000 clones, roughly 88% of them singletons. This sample comprised CD4+ or CD8+ T cells sorted from blood, obtained in a trial of the OX40 agonist ivuxolimab. These receptors all come from an adult with an advanced solid tumor such as melanoma, head and neck, liver or kidney cancer.

The chain combines TRBV7-9 with TRBJ1-1, with 7 bases that match TRBD1. With V trimmed by 5 bases and J by 4 bases, 10 bases remained unmatched. The CDR3 has 15 amino acids. The V gene's germline CDR1 is SEHNR and CDR2 FQNEAQ (reference sequence). The CDR3 coding sequence is TGTGCCAGCAGCGTTCAAGGGGGCCCGTTCACTGAAGCTTTCTTT. It yields the protein CASSVQGGPFTEAFF. The full variable domain, its missing parts supplied by reference TRBV7-9 and TRBJ1-1, is DTGVSQNPRHKITKRGQNVTFRCDPISEHNRLYWYRQTLGQGPEFLTYFQNEAQLEKSRLLSDRFSAERPKGSFSTLEIQRTEQGDSAMYLCASSVQGGPFTEAFFGQGTRLTVV.

This chain links TRBV19 with TRBJ2-3; D unresolved. The CDR3 has 14 amino acids. V lost 4 bases, J lost 2 bases, and 10 bases lay in between. Germline V gene sequence: CDR1 LNHDA, CDR2 SQIVND (reference sequence). This CDR3 is CASSTRPLTDTQYF. CDR3 bases: TGTGCCAGTAGTACGCGGCCCCTCACAGATACGCAGTATTTT.

This rearrangement joins TRBV2 to TRBJ2-1; a possible D gene is TRBD2 (5 bases). The germline V and J ends were trimmed by 7 bases and 6 bases, with 10 bases remaining between them. Germline CDR1 SNHLY, CDR2 FYNNEI. The CDR3 is made up of 12 amino acids. CDR3: CASNASPNEQFF. CDR3 bases: TGTGCCAGCAATGCTAGCCCCAATGAGCAGTTCTTC.